This T cell receptor beta chain was retrieved from a study of OX40 agonist ivuxolimab in advanced cancers. The data were produced by immunoSEQ multiplex PCR, yet TCRdb's version contains in-frame clones alone and is incomplete. This table has under 20,000 clones, roughly 71% appearing once. Specimen: CD4+ or CD8+ T cells sorted from blood, collected in a trial of the OX40 agonist ivuxolimab. The source of this sequence is an adult with an advanced solid tumor such as melanoma, head and neck, liver or kidney cancer.

CDR3 DNA: TGTGCCAGCAGCCCGGGACAGGGCGTTTCCGGGGAGCTGTTTTTT. It translates to CASSPGQGVSGELFF. This chain uses TRBV7-9 with TRBJ2-2; 9 nucleotides agree with TRBD1. CDR3 length: 15 residues. The V gene's germline CDR1 is SEHNR and CDR2 FQNEAQ (reference sequence). V was pared by 5 bases and J by 6 bases, with 7 bases of the junction left unmatched.